Presented here are 15 T cell receptor beta chains from one specimen sequenced in a study of graft-versus-host responses after intestinal transplantation. No antigens are known for them. TCRdb's copy holds only in-frame clones and misses some; the assay was immunoSEQ multiplex PCR. The sample yields 35,000 to 45,000 clones, about 96% seen once. The sequencing here drew on unstimulated CD8+ T cells sorted from spleen or lymph node cells, taken before transplant. These receptors all stem from a human donor who was the organ donor for an intestinal transplant.

The CDR3 loop reads CASRSGTGYNSPLHF. CDR3 nucleotides: TGTGCCAGCAGGTCCGGGACAGGGTATAATTCACCCCTCCACTTT. This chain connects TRBV2 to TRBJ1-6; 9 bases align to TRBD1. Germline values: CDR1 SNHLY, CDR2 FYNNEI. Trimming removed 6 bases from V and 4 bases from J; junction bases left unmatched: 4. The CDR3 loop spans 15 amino acids.

The gene calls are TRBV19 and TRBJ2-1; the D call may be TRBD1 or TRBD2 (5 bases each). Germline V gene sequence: CDR1 LNHDA, CDR2 SQIVND (reference sequence). V lost 1 base and J lost 5, with 9 bases in between. The CDR3 is 14 amino acids. In nucleotides, the CDR3 is TGTGCCAGTAGTATAGCCGGGGCCGACAATGAGCAGTTCTTC. This translates into CASSIAGADNEQFF.

The chain joins TRBV10-3 to TRBJ2-1; a possible D gene is TRBD2 (5 bases). Trimming left V 6 bases short and J 8 bases short, with 17 bases between. The germline gives CDR1 ENHRY, CDR2 SYGVKD. The CDR3 is 14 residues long. The CDR3 loop reads CAIRGGRTGDEQFF. CDR3 sequence (DNA): TGTGCCATCAGGGGCGGCAGGACTGGGGATGAGCAGTTCTTC.

V and J are TRBV7-2 and TRBJ1-3; the D is unclear. The CDR3 contains 14 residues. V dropped 2 bases and J dropped 8 bases, with 13 bases sitting between them. Germline assignment: CDR1 SGHTA and CDR2 FQGNSA. The CDR3 DNA reads TGTGCCAGCAGCTTAAGTCGACCCGGCGACACCATATATTTT. Amino acids: CASSLSRPGDTIYF.

The chain is built from TRBV5-1 and TRBJ2-1; 9 nucleotides align to TRBD1. Germline loops: CDR1 SGHRS, CDR2 YFSETQ. The length of the CDR3 is 16 residues. V was clipped by 0 bases and J by 6 bases; unmatched bases: 7. The CDR3 protein is CASSLGPQGAVNEQFF. CDR3 DNA sequence: TGCGCCAGCAGCTTGGGTCCACAGGGGGCGGTCAATGAGCAGTTCTTC.

The chain carries TRBV4-3 and TRBJ1-6, with unresolved D. The V and J ends lost 0 bases and 8 bases respectively, with 11 bases between them. CDR1 is LGHNA, CDR2 YSLEER, per germline. CDR3 length: 15 amino acids. CDR3 sequence reads: CASSQDFSHDSPLHF. For the CDR3, the DNA is TGCGCCAGCAGCCAAGACTTCTCGCACGATTCACCCCTCCACTTT.

This chain links TRBV7-9 with TRBJ2-7; D may be TRBD1 or TRBD2 (6 bases each). There are 16 residues in the CDR3. With 7 bases removed from V and 6 bases from J, the gap between germline ends came to 25 bases. Looked up from germline, CDR1 is SEHNR and CDR2 is FQNEAQ (reference sequence). The CDR3, as DNA: TGTGCCAGCAACCCCGGGGGCCCTCTCCCGGTGGGCGAGCAGTACTTC. This codes for CASNPGGPLPVGEQYF.

The chain carries TRBV27 and TRBJ1-4, with TRBD1 as a possible D gene (5 bases). V shed 4 bases and J shed 0 bases, with 6 bases lying between them. The CDR3 consists of 14 residues. Per the germline V gene, CDR1 is MNHEY and CDR2 is SMNVEV (reference sequence). CDR3 DNA: TGTGCCAGCAGTTCGACAGCAACTAATGAAAAACTGTTTTTT. This codes for CASSSTATNEKLFF.

The chain has TRBV28 and TRBJ1-3; D gene ambiguous. V lost 4 bases to trimming and J lost 0 bases, with 7 bases between them. The germline V gene encodes CDR1 MDHEN and CDR2 SYDVKM. This CDR3 is built from 14 residues. As DNA, the CDR3 is TGTGCCAGCAGTTCGCGCGACTCTGGAAACACCATATATTTT. This gives the protein CASSSRDSGNTIYF.

This clone showed up just a few times. This sequence joins TRBV5-6 and TRBJ2-5; D call uncertain. The germline V gene encodes CDR1 SGHDT and CDR2 YYEEEE. This CDR3 contains 11 residues. Deletions cut 1 base from V and 2 bases from J, with 0 bases between. The CDR3 DNA reads as TGTGCCAGCAGCTTGCAAGAGACCCAGTACTTC. It encodes CASSLQETQYF.

The chain has TRBV15 and TRBJ2-7; D is unresolved. Trimming took 0 bases from V and 3 from J, leaving 3 bases between them. Germline CDR1 and CDR2: LNHNV and YYDKDF (reference sequence). The CDR3 has 12 residues. In DNA form, the CDR3 reads TGTGCCACCAGCAGAGACGGCTACGAGCAGTACTTC. Its translation: CATSRDGYEQYF.

The rearrangement joins TRBV29-1 to TRBJ1-2, with D maybe TRBD1 (6 bases). The germline CDR1 and CDR2 sequences are SQVTM and ANQGSEA. The V and J ends lost 5 bases and 2 bases respectively, with 18 bases between them. The CDR3 runs to 15 residues. DNA for the CDR3: TGCAGCGTTTCAGGGGACTCCCCGCCGAACTATGGCTACACCTTC. It encodes CSVSGDSPPNYGYTF.

The chain recombines TRBV5-8 with TRBJ1-6; D gene ambiguous. Trimming took off 1 base at V and 10 bases at J, with 9 bases between the two ends. CDR3 size: 13 residues. Germline lookup yields CDR1 SGHTS and CDR2 YDEGEE. CDR3 amino acids: CASSLWEASPLHF. The CDR3 DNA reads as TGTGCCAGCAGCTTGTGGGAGGCGTCACCCCTCCACTTT.

The V call is TRBV9, the J call TRBJ2-7; 10 nucleotides match TRBD2. V was clipped by 0 bases and J by 3 bases; unmatched bases: 6. This CDR3 comprises 16 residues. The germline gives CDR1 SGDLS, CDR2 YYNGEE. CDR3 region: CASSVGLAGASYEQYF. DNA for the CDR3: TGTGCCAGCAGCGTAGGTCTAGCGGGGGCCAGCTACGAGCAGTACTTC.

Only one count was recorded for this clone. V is TRBV6-4 and J is TRBJ2-5, with 16 bases identical to TRBD2. The V segment lost 2 bases and the J segment 5 bases; nucleotides outside the gene matches: 8. Germline CDR1 MRHNA, CDR2 SNTAGT. The CDR3 extends over 18 amino acids. The CDR3 nucleotides are TGTGCCAGCAGTGACGCCGGGACTAGCGGGGGGGCCGCGGAGACCCAGTACTTC. Translated, it gives CASSDAGTSGGAAETQYF.